The clone carrying this TCR beta chain occurred many times. TCRdb fed the 5' RACE reads into MiXCR, producing one record per CDR3 protein. The sample lists a few hundred thousand distinct CDR3 sequences, 20% to 25% seen once, with around 9.2% in the top ten. The data stem from a study of T-cell memory formation after mild COVID-19. The J segment lost 4 bases and the V segment lost 5 bases, leaving 4 bases of the junction unmatched. CDR1 SGHTA and CDR2 FQGNSA come from the germline V gene. The CDR3 length is 15 residues. The chain combines TRBV7-2 with TRBJ1-3; 11 bases align to TRBD1. The sample taken for sequencing was PBMCs or a T cell subset sorted from them (not recorded which). This receptor was identified in an adult woman who had mild COVID-19 (a few samples of this study predate the infection). Cell type and time point are not known. For the CDR3, the DNA is TGTGCCAGCAGCCTGGACAGGGGGCAGGGAAACACCATATATTTT. Translating it yields CASSLDRGQGNTIYF.